The 9 T cell receptor beta chains reported below all come from one sample, sequenced in a study of identical twins. MiXCR, applied by TCRdb to the 5' RACE reads, yields one record per CDR3 protein. Among 420,000 or so distinct CDR3 sequences listed, about 18% were seen once. The sample consisted of naive T cells sorted from blood. These receptors were taken from a man aged 50-60 years in good health.

This clonotype was seen repeatedly, ten times or more. The CDR3, as DNA: TGTGCCAGCAGTTGGAGCTCCTACGAGCAGTACTTC. It specifies CASSWSSYEQYF. This chain uses TRBV5-5 with TRBJ2-7; D not resolved. Germline assignment: CDR1 SGHKS and CDR2 YYEKEE (reference sequence). The V end was cut by 5 bases, the J end by 0 bases, with 6 bases between. The CDR3 consists of 12 residues.

The CDR3 reads CASSSTDGPYEQYF. The DNA of the CDR3 is TGCGCCAGCAGCTCGACGGACGGACCCTACGAGCAGTACTTC. The chain combines TRBV5-1 with TRBJ2-7; no firm D call. This CDR3 spans 14 amino acids. V lost 3 bases to trimming and J lost 2 bases, with 12 bases between them. CDR1 SGHRS and CDR2 YFSETQ come from the germline V gene.

J is TRBJ2-4 and V is TRBV11-2, with a tentative D call TRBD2 (5 bases). Germline lookup yields CDR1 SGHAT and CDR2 FQNNGV. Deletions cut 1 base from V and 8 bases from J, with 15 bases between. The CDR3 loop spans 15 amino acids. The CDR3 sequence is CASSLVGDSGDIQYF. The CDR3 DNA reads as TGTGCCAGCAGCTTAGTGGGAGACTCGGGTGACATTCAGTACTTC.

The chain combines TRBV24-1 with TRBJ1-1; tentatively, D is TRBD1 (5 bases). Germline CDR1 is KGHDR and CDR2 is SFDVKD. V gave up 5 bases and J gave up 3 bases, with 9 bases separating them. The CDR3 length is 13 residues. CDR3 region: CATSGNRYTEAFF. In nucleotides, the CDR3 is TGTGCCACCAGTGGTAACAGGTACACTGAAGCTTTCTTT.

The gene calls are TRBV5-1 and TRBJ2-1; D ambiguous. Trimming cost V 0 bases and J 3 bases, with 7 bases left between them. The CDR3 sequence is 14 residues long. Germline CDR1 is SGHRS and CDR2 is YFSETQ. The CDR3: CASSLGSNYNEQFF. CDR3 in DNA: TGCGCCAGCAGCTTGGGCAGTAACTACAATGAGCAGTTCTTC.

This clonotype was picked up a small number of times. The chain uses TRBV4-3 and TRBJ1-2; 12 bases align to TRBD1. This CDR3 is 15 amino acids long. V trimming: 2 bases; J trimming: 8 bases; junction bases outside the gene matches: 6. Germline CDR1 is LGHNA and CDR2 is YSLEER. The CDR3 DNA sequence: TGCGCCAGCAGCCAAACGGGACAGGGGGCGTGGGGCTACACCTTC. It codes for CASSQTGQGAWGYTF.

CDR3 sequence reads: CASSLGGLGSYNEQFF. The CDR3 region has the DNA TGTGCCAGCAGCTTAGGGGGTTTAGGGTCCTACAATGAGCAGTTCTTC. The genes are TRBV7-2 and TRBJ2-1; D ambiguous. From germline, CDR1 is SGHTA and CDR2 FQGNSA. V lost 1 base and J 1 base, leaving 11 bases between the germline ends. The CDR3 sequence is 16 residues long. Supplemented by reference TRBV7-2 and TRBJ2-1, the full variable domain reads GAGVSQSPSNKVTEKGKDVELRCDPISGHTALYWYRQSLGQGLEFLIYFQGNSAPDKSGLPSDRFSAERTGGSVSTLTIQRTQQEDSAVYLCASSLGGLGSYNEQFFGPGTRLTVL.

This clonotype was found a few times. The CDR3 region has the DNA TGTGCCAGCAATGTGGGATCCTACAATGAGCAGTTCTTC. It translates to CASNVGSYNEQFF. The chain has TRBV7-8 and TRBJ2-1; D remains unclear. V was clipped by 7 bases and J by 1 base, with 8 bases between them. CDR3 length equals 13 residues. Germline values: CDR1 SGHVS, CDR2 FQNEAQ.

V usage is TRBV6-5 and J usage is TRBJ2-3; D is possibly TRBD1 (6 bases). Germline loops: CDR1 MNHEY, CDR2 SVGAGI. Trimming shortened V by 4 bases and J by 1 base, and 18 bases separated the two germline ends. CDR3 size: 17 residues. The CDR3 DNA follows: TGTGCCAGCAGTTTACACCGGCAGGGGCTCGGCACAGATACGCAGTATTTT. Translating it yields CASSLHRQGLGTDTQYF.